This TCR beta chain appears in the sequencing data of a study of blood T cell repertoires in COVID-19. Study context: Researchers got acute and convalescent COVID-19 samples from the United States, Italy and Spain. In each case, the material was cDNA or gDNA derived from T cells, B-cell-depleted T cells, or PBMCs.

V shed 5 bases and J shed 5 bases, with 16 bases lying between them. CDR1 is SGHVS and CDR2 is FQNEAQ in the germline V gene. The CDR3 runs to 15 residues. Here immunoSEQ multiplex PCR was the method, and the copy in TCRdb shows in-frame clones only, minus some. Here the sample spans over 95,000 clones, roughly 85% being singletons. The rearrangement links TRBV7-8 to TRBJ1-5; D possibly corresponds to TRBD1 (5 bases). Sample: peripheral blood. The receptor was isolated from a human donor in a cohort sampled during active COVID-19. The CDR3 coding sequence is TGTGCCAGCAGCCAAATTGGAGGGACCCATCAGCCCCAGCATTTT. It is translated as CASSQIGGTHQPQHF.